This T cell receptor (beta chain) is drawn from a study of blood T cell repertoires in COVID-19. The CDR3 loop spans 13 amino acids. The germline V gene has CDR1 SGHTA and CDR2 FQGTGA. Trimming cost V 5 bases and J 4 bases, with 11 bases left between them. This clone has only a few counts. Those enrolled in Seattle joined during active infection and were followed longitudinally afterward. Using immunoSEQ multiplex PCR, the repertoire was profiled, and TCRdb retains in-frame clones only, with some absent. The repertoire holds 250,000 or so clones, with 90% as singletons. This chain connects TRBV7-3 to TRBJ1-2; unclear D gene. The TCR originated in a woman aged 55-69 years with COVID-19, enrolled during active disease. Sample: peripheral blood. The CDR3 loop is CASSRSPGYGYTF. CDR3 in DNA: TGTGCCAGCAGCCGCTCACCCGGCTATGGCTACACCTTC.